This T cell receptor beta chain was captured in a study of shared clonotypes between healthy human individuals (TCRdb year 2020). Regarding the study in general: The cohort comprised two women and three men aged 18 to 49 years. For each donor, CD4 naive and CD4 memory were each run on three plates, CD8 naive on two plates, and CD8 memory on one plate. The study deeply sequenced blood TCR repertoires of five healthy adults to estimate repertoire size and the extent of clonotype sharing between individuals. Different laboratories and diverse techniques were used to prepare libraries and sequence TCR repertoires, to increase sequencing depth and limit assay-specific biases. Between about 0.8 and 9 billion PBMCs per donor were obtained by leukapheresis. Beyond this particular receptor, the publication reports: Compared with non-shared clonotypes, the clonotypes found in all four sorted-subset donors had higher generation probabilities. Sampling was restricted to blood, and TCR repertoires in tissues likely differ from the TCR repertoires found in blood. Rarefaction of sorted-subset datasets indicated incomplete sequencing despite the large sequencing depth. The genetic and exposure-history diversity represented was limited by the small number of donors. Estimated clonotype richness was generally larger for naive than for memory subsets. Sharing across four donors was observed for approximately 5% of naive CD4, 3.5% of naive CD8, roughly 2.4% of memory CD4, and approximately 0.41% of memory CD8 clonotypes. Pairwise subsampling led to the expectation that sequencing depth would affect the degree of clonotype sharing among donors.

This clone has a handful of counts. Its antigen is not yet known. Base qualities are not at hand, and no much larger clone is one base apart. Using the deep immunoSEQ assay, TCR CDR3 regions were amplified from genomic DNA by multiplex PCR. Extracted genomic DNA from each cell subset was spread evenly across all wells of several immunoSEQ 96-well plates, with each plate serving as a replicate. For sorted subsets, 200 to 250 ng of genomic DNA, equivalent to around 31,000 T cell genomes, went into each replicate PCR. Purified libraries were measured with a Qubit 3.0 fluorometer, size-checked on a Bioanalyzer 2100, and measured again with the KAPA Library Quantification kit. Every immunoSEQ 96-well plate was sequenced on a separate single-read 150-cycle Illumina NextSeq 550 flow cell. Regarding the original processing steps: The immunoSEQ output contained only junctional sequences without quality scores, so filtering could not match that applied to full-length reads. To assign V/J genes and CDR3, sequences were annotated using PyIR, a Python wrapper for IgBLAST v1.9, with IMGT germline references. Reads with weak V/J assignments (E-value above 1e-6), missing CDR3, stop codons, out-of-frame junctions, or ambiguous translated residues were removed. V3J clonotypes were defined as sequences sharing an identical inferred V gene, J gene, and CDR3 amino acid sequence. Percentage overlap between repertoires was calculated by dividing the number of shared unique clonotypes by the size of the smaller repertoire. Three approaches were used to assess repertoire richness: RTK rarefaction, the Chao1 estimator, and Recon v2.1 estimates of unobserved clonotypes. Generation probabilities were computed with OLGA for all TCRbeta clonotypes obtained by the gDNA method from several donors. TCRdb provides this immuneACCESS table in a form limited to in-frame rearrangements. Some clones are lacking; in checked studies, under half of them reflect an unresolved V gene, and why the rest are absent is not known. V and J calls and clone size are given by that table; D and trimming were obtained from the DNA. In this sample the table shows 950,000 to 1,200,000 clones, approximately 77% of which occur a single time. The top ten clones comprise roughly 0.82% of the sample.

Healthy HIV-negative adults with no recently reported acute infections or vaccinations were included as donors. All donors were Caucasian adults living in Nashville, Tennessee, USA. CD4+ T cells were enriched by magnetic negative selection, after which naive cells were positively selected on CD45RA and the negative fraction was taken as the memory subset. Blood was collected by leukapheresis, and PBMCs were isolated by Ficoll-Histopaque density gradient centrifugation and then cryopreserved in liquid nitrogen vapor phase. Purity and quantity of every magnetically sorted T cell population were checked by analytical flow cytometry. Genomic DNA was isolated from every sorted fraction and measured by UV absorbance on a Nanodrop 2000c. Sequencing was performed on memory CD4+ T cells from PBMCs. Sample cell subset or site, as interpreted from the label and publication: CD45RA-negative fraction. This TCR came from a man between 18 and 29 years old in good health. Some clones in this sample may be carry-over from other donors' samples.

The CDR3 region: CASSQEGQGANTGELFF. At the DNA level, the sequence is TGTGCCAGCAGCCAAGAGGGACAGGGAGCGAACACCGGGGAGCTGTTTTTT. The V and J genes are TRBV4-2 and TRBJ2-2; TRBD1 agrees with 9 junctional bases. Relative to germline, V is missing 0 bases and J is missing 0 bases, with 2 bases of the junction outside any gene match. CDR1 is given as LGHNA and CDR2 as YNFKEQ, both from the germline V gene. The CDR3 goes from the cysteine to the phenylalanine over 17 residues. The read is trimmed to its CDR3 DNA, 51 bases read in frame from base 1.